Below are 18 T cell receptor beta chains sequenced from a single sample in a study of T cell responses to AZD1222 COVID-19 vaccine. The protocol was immunoSEQ multiplex PCR, while the TCRdb copy is restricted to in-frame clones and leaves out a portion. The sample records some 150,000 clones, 85% to 95% being singletons. The sample in question was peripheral blood, obtained on day 0 of AZD1222 vaccination. These receptors were collected from an adult in good health.

The CDR3 is CASKPDSRGYGGYTF. CDR3 sequence (DNA): TGTGCCAGCAAACCGGACAGCCGTGGGTACGGTGGCTACACCTTC. V is TRBV28 and J is TRBJ1-2; D is perhaps TRBD1 (6 bases). CDR1 and CDR2 from the germline V gene are MDHEN and SYDVKM. V was trimmed by 7 bases and J by 7 bases, leaving 22 bases between them. The CDR3 spans 15 residues.

The chain is built from TRBV7-9 and TRBJ1-4; D unresolved. Germline CDR1 and CDR2: SEHNR and FQNEAQ (reference sequence). This CDR3 contains 17 residues. The V and J ends lost 5 bases and 0 bases respectively, with 16 bases between them. The CDR3 coding sequence is TGTGCCAGCAGCAAGTCGGGGTTCCCCACAACTAATGAAAAACTGTTTTTT. Translated, it gives CASSKSGFPTTNEKLFF.

V and J are TRBV30 and TRBJ2-3; no definite D call. The germline V gene has CDR1 GTSNPN and CDR2 SVGIG (reference sequence). CDR3 length: 14 residues. V lost 0 bases and J 4 bases, leaving 11 bases between the germline ends. This CDR3 reads CAWSVMSGADTQYF. CDR3 bases: TGTGCCTGGAGTGTAATGTCTGGCGCAGATACGCAGTATTTT.

This chain joins TRBV19 and TRBJ2-1, with 15 bases aligning to TRBD2. Losses at the gene ends were 3 bases for V and 0 bases for J; bases not matched to a gene: 6. The length of the CDR3 is 19 residues. Germline V gene lookup returns CDR1 LNHDA and CDR2 SQIVND (reference sequence). The CDR3, as DNA: TGTGCCAGTAGTATTTCGGGACTAGCGGGAGGAAGCTCCTACAATGAGCAGTTCTTC. As protein: CASSISGLAGGSSYNEQFF.

The chain carries TRBV5-1 and TRBJ1-1; 10 bases are a match to TRBD1. The CDR3 runs 14 residues. Looked up from germline, CDR1 is SGHRS and CDR2 is YFSETQ. After removal of 5 bases from V and 5 bases from J, the junction contained 6 bases not matched to a gene. CDR3 bases: TGCGCCAGCAGTCCGGGACAGGGGTTGACTGAAGCTTTCTTT. It is translated as CASSPGQGLTEAFF.

This chain joins TRBV19 and TRBJ1-5; D is unresolved. Trimming removed 4 bases from V and 0 bases from J, with 16 bases in between. The CDR3 extends over 17 amino acids. CDR1 and CDR2 (germline): LNHDA, SQIVND (reference sequence). The CDR3 region has the DNA TGTGCCAGTAGTAATTTACTCGAGAGGTATAGCAATCAGCCCCAGCATTTT. This translates into CASSNLLERYSNQPQHF.

The chain uses TRBV12-3 or TRBV12-4 and TRBJ1-5; possible D gene TRBD1, 5 bases. The CDR3 has 13 residues. Trimming stripped 5 bases from V and 5 bases from J, with 10 bases between. CDR3 sequence: CASSGHVDQPQHF. The CDR3 DNA sequence: TGTGCCAGCAGTGGACACGTAGATCAGCCCCAGCATTTT.

This chain uses TRBV5-1 with TRBJ2-7; weak D call: TRBD1 (5 bases). Germline values: CDR1 SGHRS, CDR2 YFSETQ. V was clipped by 6 bases and J by 2 bases, with 12 bases between them. The CDR3 is 13 amino acids. As DNA, the CDR3 is TGCGCCAGCATGGGCAGGGAAGCCTACGAGCAGTACTTC. This codes for CASMGREAYEQYF. The full variable domain, completed using reference TRBV5-1 and TRBJ2-7, is KAGVTQTPRYLIKTRGQQVTLSCSPISGHRSVSWYQQTPGQGLQFLFEYFSETQRNKGNFPGRFSGRQFSNSRSEMNVSTLELGDSALYLCASMGREAYEQYFGPGTRLTVT.

This clone was picked up a small number of times. The chain uses TRBV28 and TRBJ1-5; 7 bases map to TRBD1. CDR1 is MDHEN, CDR2 SYDVKM, per germline. V dropped 6 bases and J dropped 3; count of bases not matched to a gene: 8. The CDR3 spans 15 residues. CDR3 region: CASRSTGAINQPQHF. CDR3 coding DNA: TGTGCCAGCAGGTCAACAGGGGCGATCAATCAGCCCCAGCATTTT.

This sequence joins TRBV5-1 and TRBJ2-3; D assignment may be TRBD1 or TRBD2 (5 bases each). V lost 5 bases, J lost 8 bases, and 18 bases lay in between. The CDR3 consists of 14 residues. The germline V gene encodes CDR1 SGHRS and CDR2 YFSETQ. CDR3 loop: CASRRDLPPGTQYF. The CDR3 nucleotides read TGCGCCAGCAGAAGGGACCTCCCCCCTGGTACGCAGTATTTT.

V and J are TRBV9 and TRBJ1-2; 9 bases line up with TRBD1. There are 15 residues in the CDR3. CDR1 and CDR2 (germline): SGDLS, YYNGEE. The ends lost 0 bases at V and 6 bases at J; junction bases unmatched: 6. The CDR3 here is CASSVAPDRGNGYTF. DNA of the CDR3: TGTGCCAGCAGCGTAGCTCCCGACAGGGGGAATGGCTACACCTTC.

The chain recombines TRBV6-5 with TRBJ2-7; TRBD1 is a possible D gene (5 bases). This CDR3 comprises 14 residues. V was shortened by 7 bases and J by 5 bases, with 18 bases between the two germline ends. The germline V gene encodes CDR1 MNHEY and CDR2 SVGAGI. CDR3 sequence (DNA): TGTGCCAGCACCAAGCTTGGAAGGGGCCACGAGCAGTACTTC. It codes for CASTKLGRGHEQYF.

This chain joins TRBV6-5 and TRBJ1-1, with a tentative D call TRBD1 (5 bases). CDR3 size: 14 residues. Between the trimmed V and J ends, which lost 7 bases and 8 bases, there was a span of 20 bases. CDR1 and CDR2 (germline): MNHEY, SVGAGI. The CDR3 sequence is CASTSKSGRDEAFF. CDR3 coding DNA: TGTGCCAGCACCTCGAAGAGTGGCAGGGACGAAGCTTTCTTT.

The chain has TRBV6-2 or TRBV6-3 and TRBJ2-3; 7 nucleotides line up with TRBD1. The CDR3 has 14 amino acids. J lost 1 base, V lost 6 bases, and 4 bases had no gene match. Germline lookup yields CDR1 MNHEY and CDR2 SVGEGT. This CDR3 is CASSSGGGTDTQYF. In nucleotides, the CDR3 is TGTGCCAGCAGCTCAGGGGGAGGCACAGATACGCAGTATTTT.

This chain connects TRBV27 to TRBJ2-7; D is unresolved. Germline-derived CDR1 and CDR2 are MNHEY and SMNVEV (reference sequence). V lost 3 bases and J lost 2, with 2 bases in between. The CDR3 has 11 amino acids. The CDR3 DNA is TGTGCCAGCAGTTTGCCCTACGAGCAGTACTTC. Its protein is CASSLPYEQYF.

This clone was seen just once. The chain employs TRBV5-4 and TRBJ1-1; 7 bases are a match to TRBD1. With 4 bases clipped from V and 8 bases from J, the junction kept 8 bases outside the gene matches. The CDR3 consists of 13 residues. Germline V gene data show CDR1 as SGHNT and CDR2 as YYREEE (reference sequence). The DNA for the CDR3 is TGTGCCAGCAGCCCGCGCCGGGACAGAGAAGCTTTCTTT. Its translation: CASSPRRDREAFF.

The chain uses TRBV7-9 and TRBJ1-1, with 8 nucleotides matching TRBD1. The CDR3 runs 17 residues. V dropped 3 bases and J dropped 0; count of bases not matched to a gene: 9. CDR1 is SEHNR and CDR2 is FQNEAQ in the germline V gene (reference sequence). CDR3 region: CASSLGTGGTMNTEAFF. In nucleotides, the CDR3 is TGTGCCAGCAGCTTGGGTACAGGGGGGACGATGAACACTGAAGCTTTCTTT. Based on the CDR3 plus reference TRBV7-9 and TRBJ1-1, the full variable domain is DTGVSQNPRHKITKRGQNVTFRCDPISEHNRLYWYRQTLGQGPEFLTYFQNEAQLEKSRLLSDRFSAERPKGSFSTLEIQRTEQGDSAMYLCASSLGTGGTMNTEAFFGQGTRLTVV.

This chain uses TRBV5-1 with TRBJ1-4; 7 bases align to TRBD1. This CDR3 comprises 14 residues. V lost 2 bases to trimming and J lost 8 bases; unmatched junction nucleotides: 6. CDR1 is SGHRS, CDR2 YFSETQ, per germline. CDR3 loop: CASSFDRVNEKLFF. CDR3 sequence (DNA): TGCGCCAGCAGCTTCGACAGGGTCAACGAAAAACTGTTTTTT.